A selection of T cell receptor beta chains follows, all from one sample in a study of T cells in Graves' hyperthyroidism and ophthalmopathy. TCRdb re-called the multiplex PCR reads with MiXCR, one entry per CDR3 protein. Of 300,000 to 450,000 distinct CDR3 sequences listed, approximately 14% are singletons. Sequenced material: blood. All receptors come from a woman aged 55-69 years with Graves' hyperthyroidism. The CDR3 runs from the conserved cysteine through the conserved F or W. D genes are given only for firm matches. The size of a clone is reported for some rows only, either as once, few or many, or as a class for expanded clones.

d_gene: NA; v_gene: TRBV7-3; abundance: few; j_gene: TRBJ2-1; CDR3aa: CTSSTIGGGPVHEQFF; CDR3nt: TGTACCAGCAGCACGATAGGGGGAGGGCCGGTACATGAGCAGTTCTTC
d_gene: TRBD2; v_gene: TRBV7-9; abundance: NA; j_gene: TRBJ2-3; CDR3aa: CASSPAAGYTQYF; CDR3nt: TGTGCCAGCAGCCCAGCAGCGGGGTATACGCAGTATTTT
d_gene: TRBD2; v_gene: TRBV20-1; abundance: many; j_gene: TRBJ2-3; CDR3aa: CSARAGLADLTDTQYF; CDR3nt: TGCAGTGCTAGGGCGGGACTAGCGGACCTCACAGATACGCAGTATTTT
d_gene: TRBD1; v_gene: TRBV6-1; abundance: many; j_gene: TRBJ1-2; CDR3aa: CASSGQGDYGYTF; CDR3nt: TGTGCCAGCAGTGGACAGGGTGACTATGGCTACACCTTC
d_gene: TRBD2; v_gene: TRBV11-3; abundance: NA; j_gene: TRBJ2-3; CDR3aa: CASSLDPPGLAGAGDTQYF; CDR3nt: TGTGCCAGCAGCTTAGATCCTCCAGGGCTAGCGGGGGCGGGAGATACGCAGTATTTT
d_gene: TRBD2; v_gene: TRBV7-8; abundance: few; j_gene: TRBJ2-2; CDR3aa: CASSPEAGVVTGELFF; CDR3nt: TGTGCCAGCAGCCCGGAAGCGGGAGTGGTCACCGGGGAGCTGTTTTTT
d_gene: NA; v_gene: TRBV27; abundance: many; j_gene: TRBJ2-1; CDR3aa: CASSFGAGSSFGSNEQFF; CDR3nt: TGTGCCAGCAGTTTTGGGGCAGGGAGTAGCTTCGGTTCCAATGAGCAGTTCTTC
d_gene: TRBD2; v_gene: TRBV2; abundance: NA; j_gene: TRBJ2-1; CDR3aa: CASREAGEGNEQFF; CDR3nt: TGTGCCAGCAGAGAAGCGGGAGAAGGCAATGAGCAGTTCTTC
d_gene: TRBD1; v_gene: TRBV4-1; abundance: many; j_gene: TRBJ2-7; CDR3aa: CASSQDLGTGLYEQYF; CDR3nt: TGCGCCAGCAGCCAAGATCTAGGGACAGGGCTTTACGAGCAGTACTTC
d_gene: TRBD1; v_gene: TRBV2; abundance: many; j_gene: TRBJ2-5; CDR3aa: CASSSILGQGIETQYF; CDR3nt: TGTGCCAGCAGTTCTATACTGGGACAGGGGATTGAGACCCAGTACTTC
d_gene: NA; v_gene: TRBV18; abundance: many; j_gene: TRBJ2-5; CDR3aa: CASSPVANQETQYF; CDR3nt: TGTGCCAGCTCACCAGTTGCGAACCAAGAGACCCAGTACTTC
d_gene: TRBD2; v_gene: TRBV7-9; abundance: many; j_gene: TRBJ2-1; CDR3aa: CASSLSLGPGTSGSNEQFF; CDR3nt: TGTGCCAGCAGCCTTTCCTTAGGTCCCGGGACTAGCGGGAGCAATGAGCAGTTCTTC
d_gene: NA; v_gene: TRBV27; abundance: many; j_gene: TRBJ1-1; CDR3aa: CASSLTWENTEAFF; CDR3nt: TGTGCCAGCAGTTTGACATGGGAGAACACTGAAGCTTTCTTT